The source of this T cell receptor (beta chain) is a study of cytomegalovirus exposure and HLA in healthy donors. Across the whole study: Among about 200 million T cells, an earlier analysis found about 100 million unique TCR beta sequences. The study's early data release held roughly 91 million unique TCRs from HLA-typed donors.

Primers for the PCR totalled 60 Vbeta and 13 Jbeta. Sequencing used immunoSEQ multiplex PCR; TCRdb keeps in-frame clones, though not all of them. The table shows approximately 140,000 clones, with around 76% occurring only once. CDR1 is MNHNS and CDR2 is SASEGT in the germline V gene. This CDR3 has 17 amino acids. The trim removed 3 bases at V and 2 bases at J, leaving 8 bases unmatched. Sequencing was done on a sample of PBMCs. The gene calls are TRBV6-1 and TRBJ1-5; 9 nucleotides line up with TRBD1. The sequence derives from a man younger than 35 in good health and CMV-seronegative. The CDR3 DNA reads TGTGCCAGCAGTGAGAGCCGGGACAGGGCTGGCAATCAGCCCCAGCATTTT. It translates to CASSESRDRAGNQPQHF.